Presented here are 24 T cell receptor beta chains from one specimen sequenced in a study of CD8 T cells in ankylosing spondylitis. Each CDR3 protein is one row after TCRdb ran MiXCR on the 5' RACE reads. Among tens of thousands of distinct CDR3 sequences listed, about 6.8% were seen once. Sequenced sample: blood, either unsorted or a sorted T cell fraction (not recorded which). All receptors derive from a male donor with ankylosing spondylitis or in good health (not recorded which).

This clonotype has ten or more counts. The CDR3 coding sequence is TGCGCCAGCAGTGAGTCACGGGGGGCCAGGAATCAGCCCCAGCATTTT. Translating gives CASSESRGARNQPQHF. The chain recombines TRBV10-2 with TRBJ1-5; weak D call: TRBD1 (6 bases). The CDR3 length is 16 residues. Looked up from germline, CDR1 is WSHSY and CDR2 is SAAADI. V was clipped by 0 bases and J by 4 bases, with 13 bases between them.

This clonotype was seen a handful of times. CDR3 loop: CASSVNLYEQYF. In nucleotides, the CDR3 is TGTGCCAGCAGCGTAAACCTCTACGAGCAGTACTTC. The chain has TRBV7-2 and TRBJ2-7, with D uncertain. Trimming removed 5 bases at V and 3 bases at J, with 8 bases between. Germline V CDR1 and CDR2: SGHTA, FQGNSA. The CDR3 is 12 amino acids.

This clonotype was picked up many times. The chain recombines TRBV12-3 or TRBV12-4 with TRBJ2-1; 10 bases map to TRBD2. This CDR3 region has 16 residues. The V segment lost 5 bases and the J segment 1 base; nucleotides outside the gene matches: 5. The CDR3 DNA follows: TGTGCCAGCAGTCCCCTGGGACTAGCGTCCTACAATGAGCAGTTCTTC. It translates to CASSPLGLASYNEQFF.

This clonotype was seen many times. The chain uses TRBV29-1 and TRBJ2-1, with 10 positions matching TRBD1. Germline CDR1 SQVTM, CDR2 ANQGSEA. The CDR3 covers 15 residues. Trimming removed 3 bases from V and 8 bases from J; junction bases left unmatched: 10. This chain's CDR3 is CSVEIDRGRVDEQFF. CDR3 bases: TGCAGCGTTGAGATTGACAGGGGGCGAGTCGATGAGCAGTTCTTC.

Turning to this clonotype: Germline and junction disagree at one end, which may indicate a read error. The J gene is TRBJ2-7, the V gene TRBV12-3 or TRBV12-4; D is unclear. This CDR3 is 17 amino acids long. DNA of the CDR3: TGTGCCAGCAGTTCCCTCTTTGGCGGAGTCGATGTGTACGAGCAACACTTC. It translates to CASSSLFGGVDVYEQHF.

This clonotype came up many times. A read error may be the cause here, since a much bigger clone is one base away. CDR3 region: CACSSARLAGASQETQYF. The CDR3, as DNA: TGTGCCTGCAGTTCCGCCCGACTAGCGGGAGCCTCCCAAGAGACCCAGTACTTC. The chain links TRBV12-3 or TRBV12-4 to TRBJ2-5, with 12 positions matching TRBD2. CDR3 length equals 18 residues.

This clonotype occurred many times. V and J are TRBV28 and TRBJ2-7; the D is unclear. Germline-derived CDR1 and CDR2 are MDHEN and SYDVKM. V lost 6 bases and J lost 2, with 5 bases in between. This CDR3 has 11 residues. CDR3 sequence reads: CASRGAYEQYF. The CDR3 DNA sequence: TGTGCCAGCAGAGGAGCCTACGAGCAGTACTTC.

This clonotype was seen repeatedly, ten times or more. This sequence joins TRBV5-1 and TRBJ1-1; no definite D call. Germline V CDR1 and CDR2: SGHRS, YFSETQ. The V and J ends lost 4 bases and 1 base respectively, with 11 bases between them. This CDR3 has 14 amino acids. CDR3 nucleotides: TGCGCCAGCAGCCCGGGTTGGGAGAACACTGAAGCTTTCTTT. It specifies CASSPGWENTEAFF.

This clonotype showed up many times. This chain links TRBV6-5 with TRBJ2-7, with 7 positions matching TRBD2. Trimming cost V 0 bases and J 5 bases; bases outside gene matches: 13. Germline CDR1 reads MNHEY; CDR2 reads SVGAGI. This CDR3 is 17 amino acids long. In DNA, the CDR3 is TGTGCCAGCAGTTACTCGATAGGCGCGGGAGAAGTGGACGAGCAGTACTTC. Translating gives CASSYSIGAGEVDEQYF.

Written as DNA, the CDR3 is TGTGCCACCAGTGATGCGAGCAGGACGTCCTACAATGAGCAGTTCTTC. Encoded protein: CATSDASRTSYNEQFF. The V gene is TRBV24-1, the J gene TRBJ2-1; D is unresolved. Per germline, CDR1 KGHDR and CDR2 SFDVKD. This CDR3 is built from 16 residues. Trimming left V 3 bases short and J 1 base short, with 12 bases between.

The sample holds many counts of this clonotype. The chain carries TRBV20-1 and TRBJ2-5; 11 bases fit TRBD2. Germline values: CDR1 DFQATT, CDR2 SNEGSKA (reference sequence). After removal of 6 bases from V and 4 bases from J, the junction contained 13 bases not matched to a gene. The CDR3 is 16 residues long. The CDR3 spells CSASKPSGRLGETQYF. The DNA for the CDR3 is TGCAGTGCCTCGAAACCTAGCGGGAGGTTAGGAGAGACCCAGTACTTC.

The sample holds many counts of this clonotype. V and J are TRBV30 and TRBJ1-1; weak D call: TRBD1 (6 bases). The CDR3 has 18 amino acids. Germline CDR1 is GTSNPN and CDR2 is SVGIG (reference sequence). V lost 5 bases and J lost 5, with 30 bases in between. The chain's CDR3 is CAWAPPPTAGHQKTEAFF. CDR3 sequence (DNA): TGTGCCTGGGCCCCTCCACCGACCGCGGGACACCAGAAGACTGAAGCTTTCTTT.

The chain combines TRBV20-1 with TRBJ2-1; 8 nucleotides match TRBD2. This CDR3 spans 15 amino acids. In germline, CDR1 is DFQATT, CDR2 SNEGSKA (reference sequence). J was trimmed by 6 bases and V by 3 bases; bases with no gene match: 10. The CDR3 coding sequence is TGCAGTGCTAGTCCGGGACTAGAGCCGCGCAATGAGCAGTTCTTC. This sequence encodes CSASPGLEPRNEQFF.

At least ten counts were recorded for this clonotype. J is TRBJ2-5 and V is TRBV6-1; 10 bases line up with TRBD2. The CDR3 contains 15 residues. J gave up 5 bases and V 6 bases, and 9 bases lay outside the gene matches. Germline V lookup: CDR1 MNHNS, CDR2 SASEGT. The CDR3 DNA reads as TGTGCCAGCAGAGGACCTCTAGCGGGAGACGAGACCCAGTACTTC. It translates to CASRGPLAGDETQYF.

The chain employs TRBV4-2 and TRBJ2-5, with 10 bases lining up with TRBD2. Germline CDR1 is LGHNA and CDR2 is YNFKEQ. This CDR3 region has 17 residues. Germline trimming cut 4 bases from V and 3 bases from J; bases unmatched to any gene: 11. CDR3 bases: TGTGCCAGCAGCCTCGCCGAAGCGGGAGGGTACAAAGAGACCCAGTACTTC. This encodes CASSLAEAGGYKETQYF.

This clonotype has at least ten counts. This chain uses TRBV2 with TRBJ1-4, with 8 bases aligning to TRBD1. The ends lost 7 bases at V and 5 bases at J; junction bases unmatched: 9. The germline CDR1 and CDR2 sequences are SNHLY and FYNNEI. The CDR3 runs to 15 residues. The CDR3 DNA follows: TGTGCCAGCACCCTTGACAGGGGACGAAATGAAAAACTGTTTTTT. Amino acids: CASTLDRGRNEKLFF.

This clonotype has just a few counts. The chain is built from TRBV5-1 and TRBJ2-3; D unresolved. This CDR3 has 12 residues. The germline V gene encodes CDR1 SGHRS and CDR2 YFSETQ. V shed 3 bases and J shed 6 bases, with 8 bases lying between them. CDR3 amino acids: CASSYGSDTQYF. DNA of the CDR3: TGCGCCAGCAGCTACGGTTCGGATACGCAGTATTTT.

This clonotype was counted many times. V usage is TRBV20-1 and J usage is TRBJ2-7; D is ambiguous. Germline CDR1 is DFQATT and CDR2 is SNEGSKA (reference sequence). The V end lost 0 bases, the J end lost 0 bases, and 9 bases lay between the germline ends. The CDR3 is 14 residues long. DNA of the CDR3: TGCAGTGCTAGAGAGTCATATAGCTCCTACGAGCAGTACTTC. It translates to CSARESYSSYEQYF.

The chain employs TRBV6-7 and TRBJ2-3, with 7 bases matching TRBD2. TRBV6-7 is sorted into the ORF group, with uncertain function. Losses at the gene ends were 10 bases for V and 2 bases for J; bases not matched to a gene: 24. The CDR3 runs 19 residues. CDR3 sequence (DNA): TGTGCCATCTGTTTATTTGGGGTCATGGCTAGCGGAAACACAGATACGCAGTATTTT. This sequence encodes CAICLFGVMASGNTDTQYF.

This clonotype was seen only a few times. Here the CDR3 reads CSVEDQRSGLVYNEQFF. Here the CDR3 DNA reads TGCAGCGTTGAAGATCAGAGGTCGGGACTAGTCTACAATGAGCAGTTCTTC. The V gene is TRBV29-1, the J gene TRBJ2-1, with 8 bases fitting TRBD2. Germline V lookup: CDR1 SQVTM, CDR2 ANQGSEA. Trimming at V came to 0 bases and at J to 3 bases, leaving 10 bases not matched to a gene. The CDR3 length is 17 residues.

This clonotype was found a few times. V gene TRBV6-1 combines with J gene TRBJ2-3, with TRBD1 matching over 9 bases. The CDR3 length is 13 residues. Trimming at V came to 6 bases and at J to 3 bases, leaving 1 base not matched to a gene. Per the germline V gene, CDR1 is MNHNS and CDR2 is SASEGT. The CDR3 loop reads CASRDRGTDTQYF. As DNA, the CDR3 is TGTGCCAGCAGGGACAGGGGTACAGATACGCAGTATTTT.

This clonotype was seen repeatedly, ten times or more. The CDR3 protein is CASSYQTEGYEQYF. The CDR3 bases are TGTGCCAGCAGTTACCAGACGGAGGGATACGAGCAGTACTTC. This rearrangement joins TRBV6-5 to TRBJ2-7; tentative D call: TRBD2 (6 bases). Trimming left V 2 bases short and J 4 bases short, with 12 bases between. This CDR3 has 14 amino acids. Germline CDR1 reads MNHEY; CDR2 reads SVGAGI.

This clonotype was detected many times. The chain is built from TRBV14 and TRBJ2-7, with TRBD1 identical over 8 bases. V gave up 4 bases and J gave up 3 bases; unmatched junction bases: 8. Per the germline V gene, CDR1 is SGHDN and CDR2 is FVKESK. CDR3 length: 15 amino acids. The CDR3 coding sequence is TGTGCCAGCAGCCGGCGGGGACAGGCCCACTACGAGCAGTACTTC. Translated, it gives CASSRRGQAHYEQYF.

This clonotype appeared many times. The rearrangement uses TRBV7-9 and TRBJ2-7, with D perhaps matching TRBD1 (6 bases). V was trimmed by 1 base and J by 0 bases, leaving 13 bases between them. Germline V gene lookup returns CDR1 SEHNR and CDR2 FQNEAQ (reference sequence). This CDR3 spans 16 amino acids. The CDR3 DNA is TGTGCCAGCAGCTTAGAGGAGACAGGTTCCTCCTACGAGCAGTACTTC. It encodes CASSLEETGSSYEQYF.